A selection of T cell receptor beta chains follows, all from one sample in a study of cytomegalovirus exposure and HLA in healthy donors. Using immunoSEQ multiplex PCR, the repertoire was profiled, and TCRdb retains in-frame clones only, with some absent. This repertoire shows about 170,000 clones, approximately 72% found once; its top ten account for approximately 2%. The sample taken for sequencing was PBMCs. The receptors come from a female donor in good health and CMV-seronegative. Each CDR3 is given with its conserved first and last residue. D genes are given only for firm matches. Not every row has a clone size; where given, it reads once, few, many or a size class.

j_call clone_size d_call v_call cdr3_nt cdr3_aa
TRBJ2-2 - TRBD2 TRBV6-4 TGTGCCAGCAGTAGGACTAGAACCGACACCGGGGAGCTGTTTTTT CASSRTRTDTGELFF
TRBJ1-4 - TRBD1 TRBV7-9 TGTGCCAGCAGCTTCGCCGGGACAGGGGGCGTAATTAATGAAAAACTGTTTTTT CASSFAGTGGVINEKLFF
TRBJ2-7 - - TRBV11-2 TGTGCCAGCAGCTTAGAAAGGGGTAGCTCCTACGAGCAGTACTTC CASSLERGSSYEQYF
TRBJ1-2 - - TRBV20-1 TGCAGTGCCGAGGGGGTCTATGGCTACACCTTC CSAEGVYGYTF
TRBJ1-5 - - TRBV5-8 TGTGCCAGCAGCGCGGACCGGGACACCGTCAATCAGCCCCAGCATTTT CASSADRDTVNQPQHF
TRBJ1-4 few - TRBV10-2 TGCGCCAGCAGGGGGGGGACTAATGAAAAACTGTTTTTT CASRGGTNEKLFF
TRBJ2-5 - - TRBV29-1 TGCAGCGTTGGGGGGGGGCAAAGTGAGACCCAGTACTTC CSVGGGQSETQYF
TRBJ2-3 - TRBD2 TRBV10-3 TGTGCCATCAAAGTCGAGACTAGCGGGGGTTGGGTGGATACGCAGTATTTT CAIKVETSGGWVDTQYF
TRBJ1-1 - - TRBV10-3 TGTGCCATCAGTGAGTCGACTTCAGGGCCGTATGAAGCTTTCTTT CAISESTSGPYEAFF
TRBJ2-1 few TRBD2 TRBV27 TGTGCCAGCAGTTTATCGGCCACCCGACTAGCGGGAGGCTACAATGAGCAGTTCTTC CASSLSATRLAGGYNEQFF
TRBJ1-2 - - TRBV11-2 TGTGCCAGCAGCCCCCCGATGGGCTCCTATGGCTACACCTTC CASSPPMGSYGYTF
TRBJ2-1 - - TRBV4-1 TGCGCCAGCAGCCCTCTAGCGATCTCCTACAATGAGCAGTTCTTC CASSPLAISYNEQFF
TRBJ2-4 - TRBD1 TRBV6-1 TGTGCCAGCAGGACTGTTAGGGGGCAATCAAACATTCAGTACTTC CASRTVRGQSNIQYF
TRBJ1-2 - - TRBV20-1 TGCAGTGTGTCCGGGGAAAATGGCTACACCTTC CSVSGENGYTF
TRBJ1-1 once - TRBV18 TGTGCCAGCTCACCATCGGGGGGCACTGAAGCTTTCTTT CASSPSGGTEAFF
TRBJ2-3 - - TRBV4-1 TGCGCCAGCAGCCAGACAGACTCCCGAAGGGATACGCAGTATTTT CASSQTDSRRDTQYF
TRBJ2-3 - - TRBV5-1 TGCGCCAGCTTCCCGGCCGCGGGCACAGATACGCAGTATTTT CASFPAAGTDTQYF
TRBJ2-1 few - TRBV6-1 TGTGCCAGCGGTCGGGGGGCCTCCTACAATGAGCAGTTCTTC CASGRGASYNEQFF
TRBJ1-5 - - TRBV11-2 TGTGCCAGCAGCTTAGATTGGCGCGGCAGTCAGCCCCAGCATTTT CASSLDWRGSQPQHF
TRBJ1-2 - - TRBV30 TGTGCCTGGAGTATCACGGGGATCCCCTATGGCTACACCTTC CAWSITGIPYGYTF
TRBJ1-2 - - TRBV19 TGTGCCAGTAGTACAAGGGGGGGACTACGAGGCTACACCTTC CASSTRGGLRGYTF
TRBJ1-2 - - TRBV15 TGTGCCACCAGCAGAGATATTCAGGGCTCCTACTATGGCTACACCTTC CATSRDIQGSYYGYTF
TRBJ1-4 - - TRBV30 TGTGCCTGGAGTGTGACAAGTGGGGGGGAAAAACTGTTTTTT CAWSVTSGGEKLFF
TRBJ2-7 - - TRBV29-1 TGCAGCGTTGAAGTCGCAGGCCCCTCCTACGAGCAGTACTTC CSVEVAGPSYEQYF
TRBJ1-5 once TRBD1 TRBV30 TGTGCCTGGAGTGTCACAGGGGAGTCTCAGCCCCAGCATTTT CAWSVTGESQPQHF
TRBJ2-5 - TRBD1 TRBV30 TGTGCCTGGAGTGTACGGACAGGGGGACAGACCCAGTACTTC CAWSVRTGGQTQYF
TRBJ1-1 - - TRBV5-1 TGCGCCAGCAGCTTGATTGGCAACACTGAAGCTTTCTTT CASSLIGNTEAFF
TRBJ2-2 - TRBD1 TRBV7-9 TGTGCCAGCCGGGACAGCAACACCGGGGAGCTGTTTTTT CASRDSNTGELFF
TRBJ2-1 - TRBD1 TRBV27 TGTGCCACGGCGCCTTGGGACAGGGGTTCGGGGCAGTTCTTC CATAPWDRGSGQFF
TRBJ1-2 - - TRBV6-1 TGTGCCAGCAGTGAAGACAGTCCCGCTGATTATGGCTACACCTTC CASSEDSPADYGYTF
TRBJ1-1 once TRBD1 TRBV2 TGTGCCAGCAGGGCTGAGACAGGGGGTAACACTGAAGCTTTCTTT CASRAETGGNTEAFF
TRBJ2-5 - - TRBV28 TGTGCCAGCAGCAGCCAAGAGACCCAGTACTTC CASSSQETQYF
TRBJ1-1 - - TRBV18 TGTGCCAGCTCACCTAATCGGGACTCCACGACTGAAGCTTTCTTT CASSPNRDSTTEAFF
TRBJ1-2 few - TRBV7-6 TGTGCCAGCAGCTTAGACGGGGGCGGGGGCTATGGCTACACCTTC CASSLDGGGGYGYTF
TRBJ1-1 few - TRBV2 TGTGCCAGCAGTGAAGGAGGGCGGGGCACTGAAGCTTTCTTT CASSEGGRGTEAFF
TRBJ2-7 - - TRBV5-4 TGTGCCAGCAACCGGGGAGGGGGCTCCTACGAGCAGTACTTC CASNRGGGSYEQYF
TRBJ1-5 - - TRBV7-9 TGTGCCAGCAGCTTAGCCACAGGGTCAAGTCAGCCCCAGCATTTT CASSLATGSSQPQHF
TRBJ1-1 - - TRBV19 TGTGCCAGTAGCCGCGGGGGGGGGCAGAAAAACACTGAAGCTTTCTTT CASSRGGGQKNTEAFF
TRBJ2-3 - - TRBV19 TGTGCCAGTTCGGACTTCAATACGCAGTATTTT CASSDFNTQYF
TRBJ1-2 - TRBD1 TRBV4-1 TGCGCCAGCAGCCAACCTAGGGGGACAGGGTACACCTTC CASSQPRGTGYTF
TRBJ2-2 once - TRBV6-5 TGTGCCAGCAGCCCCTCGGTAATGAACACCGGGGAGCTGTTTTTT CASSPSVMNTGELFF
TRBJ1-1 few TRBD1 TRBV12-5 TGTGCTAGTGGCACTTTCATCGTACTTGACAGGGACACTGAAGCTTTCTTT CASGTFIVLDRDTEAFF
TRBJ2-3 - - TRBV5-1 TGCGCCAGCAGCCTCGGACTAAGAGATACGCAGTATTTT CASSLGLRDTQYF
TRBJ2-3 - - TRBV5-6 TGTGCCAGCAGCTTGTCAGCGGGCCTTAGCACAGATACGCAGTATTTT CASSLSAGLSTDTQYF
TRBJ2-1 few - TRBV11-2 TGTGCCAGCAGCTTAGTGGGGGCCTTATCAGGTGAGCAGTTCTTC CASSLVGALSGEQFF
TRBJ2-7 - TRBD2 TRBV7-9 TGTGCCAGCAGCTTAGGGCTAGCGGGAGGGCAGTACGAGCAGTACTTC CASSLGLAGGQYEQYF
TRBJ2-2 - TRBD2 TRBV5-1 TGCGCCAGCAGCTTGTTGCGGGAGGTCGGGGAGCTGTTTTTT CASSLLREVGELFF